The clone carrying this TCR beta chain was seen at least ten times. Its antigen is as yet unknown. The sample comes from a study of T cells in Graves' hyperthyroidism and ophthalmopathy. General study results and limits: Most expanded thyroid clonotypes above 0.001 recurred in blood.

The source material, RNA transcripts, was used to amplify TCR beta CDR3 regions. In the first-round RT-PCR of the TCR CDR3, the HTBI primer set was used. TCRdb re-derived calls from the multiplex PCR reads in MiXCR, one entry per CDR3 protein. Of around 290,000 distinct CDR3 sequences in the sample, around 15% are singletons; the top ten hold approximately 7.9%. Diagnosis rested on symptoms, serum thyroxine and TRAb, thyroid ultrasound, and orbital computed tomography. 10 ml fresh peripheral blood yielded the PBMCs. V lost 7 bases and J lost 10, with 17 bases in between. The germline V gene encodes CDR1 MNHEY and CDR2 SVGEGT. This CDR3 comprises 14 residues.

This clonotype originated in a woman aged 40 to 50 with Graves' hyperthyroidism. The sample comprised blood. The chain combines TRBV6-2 or TRBV6-3 with TRBJ1-6; D ambiguous. This CDR3 is CASKPGQAASPLHF. DNA for the CDR3: TGTGCCAGCAAGCCCGGGCAGGCGGCGTCACCCCTCCACTTT.